One and the same sample provided the 26 T cell receptor beta chains below, sequenced in a study of spatial heterogeneity in lung cancer. The time point: sample taken at primary tumor resection. TCRdb re-called the 5' RACE reads with MiXCR, one entry per CDR3 protein. Of approximately 92,000 distinct CDR3 sequences detected, about 12% appear once; the ten largest clones hold over 40%. Sequencing used PBMCs, obtained at surgery. The receptor set was obtained from a male donor with early-stage non-small cell lung cancer.

In its sample, this clonotype was seen many times. This rearrangement joins TRBV5-5 to TRBJ2-5, with a tentative D call TRBD1 (5 bases). This CDR3 comprises 15 residues. V lost 0 bases, J lost 4 bases, and 13 bases lay in between. Germline V gene sequence: CDR1 SGHKS, CDR2 YYEKEE (reference sequence). CDR3 residues: CASSLGGPVGETQYF. The CDR3 DNA reads TGTGCCAGCAGCTTGGGGGGCCCAGTTGGAGAGACCCAGTACTTC.

The rearrangement links TRBV20-1 to TRBJ2-3, with D tentatively TRBD1 or TRBD2 (5 bases each). The length of the CDR3 is 15 residues. Looked up from germline, CDR1 is DFQATT and CDR2 is SNEGSKA (reference sequence). With 0 bases removed from V and 1 base from J, the gap between germline ends came to 11 bases. As DNA, the CDR3 is TGCAGTGCTAGAGATTTGAGGGGCGGCACAGATACGCAGTATTTT. The encoded protein is CSARDLRGGTDTQYF.

This clonotype came up a few times. The CDR3 DNA reads TGCAGTGCCCCTGCTCTGGGAGATACGCAGTATTTT. This translates into CSAPALGDTQYF. The V and J genes are TRBV20-1 and TRBJ2-3; no clear D. The CDR3 is 12 amino acids. The V end was cut by 6 bases, the J end by 5 bases, with 12 bases between. In germline, CDR1 is DFQATT, CDR2 SNEGSKA (reference sequence).

The CDR3 sequence is CASSVYGRGTDTQYF. The CDR3 DNA sequence: TGTGCCAGCAGTGTATACGGGCGAGGGACAGATACGCAGTATTTT. The rearrangement links TRBV6-1 to TRBJ2-3, with D possibly TRBD2 on 5 matching bases. Germline V CDR1 and CDR2: MNHNS, SASEGT. This CDR3 has 15 residues. V was pared by 4 bases and J by 3 bases, with 14 bases between.

This chain uses TRBV18 with TRBJ1-1; D might be TRBD1 (5 bases). V was trimmed by 8 bases and J by 2 bases, leaving 12 bases between them. In germline, CDR1 is KGHSH, CDR2 LQKENI. CDR3 length: 13 residues. CDR3: CASTNDRNTEAFF. For the CDR3, the DNA is TGTGCCAGCACGAACGACAGAAACACTGAAGCTTTCTTT.

The V gene is TRBV29-1, the J gene TRBJ2-6; 11 bases match TRBD2. The CDR3 contains 15 residues. With V trimmed by 6 bases and J by 0 bases, 1 base remained unmatched. Germline V gene sequence: CDR1 SQVTM, CDR2 ANQGSEA. The CDR3 region has the DNA TGCAGCGTGGGGACTAGCGGCTCTGGGGCCAACGTCCTGACTTTC. This sequence encodes CSVGTSGSGANVLTF.

V is TRBV7-2 and J is TRBJ2-1, with 15 nucleotides matching TRBD2. CDR1 and CDR2 from the germline V gene are SGHTA and FQGNSA. V trimming: 5 bases; J trimming: 10 bases; junction bases outside the gene matches: 6. The CDR3 sequence is 15 residues long. The CDR3 here is CASSPQGLAGGEQFF. The DNA of the CDR3 is TGTGCCAGCAGCCCGCAAGGACTAGCGGGAGGGGAGCAGTTCTTC.

This clonotype was observed a few times. The V call is TRBV4-2, the J call TRBJ2-5; D possibly corresponds to TRBD1 (6 bases). Between the trimmed V and J ends, which lost 2 bases and 4 bases, there was a span of 17 bases. This CDR3 is 16 amino acids long. Germline loops: CDR1 LGHNA, CDR2 YNFKEQ. CDR3: CASSQLGASRGETQYF. CDR3 in DNA: TGTGCCAGCAGCCAATTGGGGGCCTCTAGGGGAGAGACCCAGTACTTC.

Many counts were recorded for this clonotype. This sequence joins TRBV7-9 and TRBJ2-5; 13 bases are shared with TRBD2. Germline-derived CDR1 and CDR2 are SEHNR and FQNEAQ (reference sequence). CDR3 length equals 16 residues. The J segment lost 1 base and the V segment lost 5 bases, leaving 4 bases of the junction unmatched. CDR3 sequence: CASSRGLAGVQETQYF. CDR3 coding DNA: TGTGCCAGCAGCCGTGGACTAGCGGGAGTCCAAGAGACCCAGTACTTC.

In its sample, this clonotype was seen many times. The gene calls are TRBV4-3 and TRBJ2-2, with 12 bases lining up with TRBD2. The V and J ends lost 0 bases and 6 bases, in that order; junction bases with no gene match: 11. The CDR3 is made up of 19 amino acids. Germline lookup yields CDR1 LGHNA and CDR2 YSLEER. In DNA, the CDR3 is TGCGCCAGCAGCCAAGATGGACTAGCGGGAATGGCGGCAGCCGGGGAGCTGTTTTTT. Translation gives CASSQDGLAGMAAAGELFF.

The J gene is TRBJ1-5, the V gene TRBV20-1; no clear D. Germline loops: CDR1 DFQATT, CDR2 SNEGSKA (reference sequence). The CDR3 is 18 residues long. V lost 2 bases and J 0 bases, leaving 20 bases between the germline ends. CDR3 coding DNA: TGCAGTGCTAGAAGACCCGGGATCCCAACCTATAGCAATCAGCCCCAGCATTTT. This sequence encodes CSARRPGIPTYSNQPQHF.

This clonotype was detected only a few times. The gene calls are TRBV7-6 and TRBJ1-6, with 7 positions matching TRBD1. After removal of 5 bases from V and 2 bases from J, the junction contained 3 bases not matched to a gene. Germline V lookup: CDR1 SGHVS, CDR2 FNYEAQ. The CDR3 length is 15 residues. This chain's CDR3 is CASSPTGAYNSPLHF. The DNA for the CDR3 is TGTGCCAGCAGCCCTACAGGGGCCTATAATTCACCCCTCCACTTT.

This clonotype came up a few times. V gene TRBV10-3 combines with J gene TRBJ2-1, with 12 bases aligning to TRBD2. The CDR3 is 15 residues long. The germline V gene encodes CDR1 ENHRY and CDR2 SYGVKD. Trimming cost V 3 bases and J 6 bases; bases outside gene matches: 3. CDR3 in amino acids: CAISDTSGRPNEQFF. CDR3 sequence (DNA): TGTGCCATCAGTGACACTAGCGGGAGGCCCAATGAGCAGTTCTTC.

A few counts support this clonotype. The chain links TRBV29-1 to TRBJ2-1; TRBD2 is a possible D gene (5 bases). The V end lost 0 bases, the J end lost 8 bases, and 5 bases lay between the germline ends. The CDR3 is made up of 11 amino acids. Germline V CDR1 and CDR2: SQVTM, ANQGSEA. CDR3 protein: CSVEDGDEQFF. The CDR3, as DNA: TGCAGCGTTGAAGACGGGGATGAGCAGTTCTTC.

The V and J genes are TRBV12-3 or TRBV12-4 and TRBJ2-7, with 7 bases fitting TRBD2. The length of the CDR3 is 14 residues. The V gene end was trimmed by 5 bases and the J gene end by 5 bases; junction bases not matched to a gene: 9. CDR3: CASSPSAGRDEQYF. In DNA form, the CDR3 reads TGTGCCAGCAGTCCCTCAGCGGGGCGCGACGAGCAGTACTTC.

The table lists this clonotype with a few counts. The chain recombines TRBV7-9 with TRBJ2-1; 9 bases align to TRBD2. CDR1 and CDR2 (germline): SEHNR, FQNEAQ (reference sequence). The CDR3 has 15 residues. J gave up 4 bases and V 9 bases, and 10 bases lay outside the gene matches. CDR3 DNA sequence: TGTGCCAGAACCCCTCCGAGCGGGGGGTACAATGAGCAGTTCTTC. This sequence encodes CARTPPSGGYNEQFF.

The chain employs TRBV7-2 and TRBJ2-3, with 10 positions matching TRBD2. This CDR3 spans 15 amino acids. The V gene end was trimmed by 6 bases and the J gene end by 11 bases; junction bases not matched to a gene: 14. The germline V gene has CDR1 SGHTA and CDR2 FQGNSA. The CDR3, as DNA: TGTGCCAGCAGTCAAAGCGGGGGGGCGATTCTCTGGCAGTATTTT. Translation gives CASSQSGGAILWQYF.

This clonotype turned up a few times. As DNA, the CDR3 is TGTGCCAGCAGCCCCAGGTGGGGAGGCGATCAGCCCCAGCATTTT. It is translated as CASSPRWGGDQPQHF. The chain recombines TRBV7-2 with TRBJ1-5; D is unclear. Germline CDR1 and CDR2: SGHTA and FQGNSA. CDR3 length: 15 amino acids. V was trimmed by 5 bases and J by 5 bases, leaving 16 bases between them.

This clonotype appeared a few times. For the CDR3, the DNA is TGTGCCAGCAGCTCGGGTCGGCCAGGGGGGGCAGATACGCAGTATTTT. Protein product: CASSSGRPGGADTQYF. V usage is TRBV5-4 and J usage is TRBJ2-3, with D perhaps being TRBD1 or TRBD2 (7 bases each). The CDR3 is made up of 16 amino acids. V shed 3 bases and J shed 4 bases, with 18 bases lying between them. Germline V lookup: CDR1 SGHNT, CDR2 YYREEE (reference sequence).

This clonotype was observed a few times. The chain recombines TRBV6-5 with TRBJ1-6; D is possibly TRBD1 (6 bases). From germline, CDR1 is MNHEY and CDR2 SVGAGI. V shed 4 bases and J shed 9 bases, with 10 bases lying between them. This CDR3 contains 13 residues. The CDR3 DNA is TGTGCCAGCAGTTTCAGGGGTAGTTCACCCCTCCACTTT. Its translation: CASSFRGSSPLHF.

Comments on this clonotype: A clone one base away is much larger, so this may be a read error. J is TRBJ2-3 and V is TRBV10-3; TRBD2 might be the D (6 bases). The CDR3 extends over 15 amino acids. Germline lookup yields CDR1 ENHRY and CDR2 SYGVKD. Trimming removed 3 bases from V and 2 bases from J, with 12 bases in between. The CDR3 region has the DNA TGTGCCATCAGTGAAGGGACTCCCGCCACAGATACGCAGTATTTT. Its protein product is CAISEGTPATDTQYF.

The V call is TRBV7-2, the J call TRBJ2-3, with TRBD2 identical over 8 bases. The V gene's germline CDR1 is SGHTA and CDR2 FQGNSA. The CDR3 totals 16 residues. The junction had 9 bases not matched to a gene; V was cut back by 5 bases and J by 2 bases. The CDR3 here is CASSPFSGLDTDTQYF. In DNA form, the CDR3 reads TGTGCCAGCAGCCCCTTTTCGGGACTAGACACAGATACGCAGTATTTT.

This clonotype was found a few times. The chain carries TRBV12-3 or TRBV12-4 and TRBJ1-3, with 12 bases identical to TRBD1. This CDR3 has 15 amino acids. The V gene end was trimmed by 5 bases and the J gene end by 4 bases; junction bases not matched to a gene: 3. The CDR3 DNA is TGTGCCAGCAGTCTAGGGACAGGGGGCGGAAACACCATATATTTT. It yields the protein CASSLGTGGGNTIYF.

The rearrangement uses TRBV12-3 or TRBV12-4 and TRBJ2-5; TRBD1 aligns across 8 bases. V shed 6 bases, J shed 2 bases, and the junction held 8 bases outside the gene matches. The CDR3 consists of 15 residues. CDR3 in amino acids: CASSQDRGLQETQYF. The CDR3 DNA reads as TGTGCCAGCAGCCAAGACAGGGGTTTACAAGAGACCCAGTACTTC.

This chain links TRBV6-4 with TRBJ1-1; TRBD1 might be the D (6 bases). Trimming pared 3 bases from V and 3 bases from J, leaving 8 bases between. Germline V gene lookup returns CDR1 MRHNA and CDR2 SNTAGT. This CDR3 has 13 residues. This chain's CDR3 is CASSEQGHTEAFF. The CDR3, as DNA: TGTGCCAGCAGTGAACAGGGACACACTGAAGCTTTCTTT.

The gene calls are TRBV20-1 and TRBJ2-5, with 9 positions matching TRBD2. This CDR3 is built from 13 residues. The germline gives CDR1 DFQATT, CDR2 SNEGSKA (reference sequence). The CDR3 nucleotides are TGCAGGGGGGTTAGCGGGAGTACAGAGACCCAGTACTTC. Translating gives CRGVSGSTETQYF.